These 27 T cell receptor beta chains came from one sample sequenced in a study of T cells in Graves' hyperthyroidism and ophthalmopathy. RNA transcripts were the template for amplifying TCR beta CDR3 regions. During a first-round RT-PCR of the TCR CDR3, the HTBI primer set was used. TCRdb reanalysed the multiplex PCR reads using MiXCR and keeps one entry per CDR3 protein. Among just under 750,000 distinct CDR3 sequences, roughly 32% were seen once, and the ten largest hold less than 40%. Sequenced sample: blood. Source of these receptors: a woman between 40 and 50 years old with Graves' hyperthyroidism.

Regarding this clonotype: At one of its ends the junction is not consistent with the germline gene, which may arise from a read error. V and J are TRBV11-2 and TRBJ1-1, with D possibly matching TRBD1 (5 bases). The CDR3 has 17 residues. Per germline, CDR1 SGHAT and CDR2 FQNNGV. The CDR3 protein is CASSVDLRGSVNTEAFF. The CDR3 nucleotides read TGTGCCAGCAGCGTAGATCTGAGGGGATCCGTGAACACTGAAGCTTTCTTT.

V and J are TRBV5-6 and TRBJ1-2, with 7 bases that match TRBD1. The trim removed 1 base at V and 10 bases at J, leaving 10 bases unmatched. The CDR3 sequence is 14 residues long. Germline CDR1 is SGHDT and CDR2 is YYEEEE. The CDR3: CASSLLTGFGVYTF. CDR3 sequence (DNA): TGTGCCAGCAGCTTGTTGACAGGGTTCGGCGTCTACACCTTC.

The chain couples TRBV20-1 to TRBJ2-3, with D possibly being TRBD2 (6 bases). Looked up from germline, CDR1 is DFQATT and CDR2 is SNEGSKA (reference sequence). V gave up 3 bases and J gave up 0 bases, with 10 bases separating them. The CDR3 length is 14 residues. The chain's CDR3 is CSARDYLSTDTQYF. The CDR3 bases are TGCAGTGCTAGGGACTACCTTAGCACAGATACGCAGTATTTT.

Worth noting for this clonotype: A read error is possible here, since a much larger clone lies one base away. This chain connects TRBV7-4 to TRBJ1-1; no definite D call. CDR3 length equals 15 residues. CDR1 and CDR2 (germline): SGHVT, SQSDAQ. The CDR3 protein is CASSLQRWENTETFF. The DNA of the CDR3 is TGTGCCAGCAGCTTACAGCGGTGGGAGAACACTGAAACTTTCTTT.

A word on this clonotype: A much larger clone is a single base away; this may be a read error. The J gene is TRBJ1-2, the V gene TRBV12-3 or TRBV12-4; D may be TRBD1 (5 bases). The V end was cut by 10 bases, the J end by 8 bases, with 20 bases between. The CDR3 totals 13 residues. The chain's CDR3 is CANSPRSGWGYTF. DNA of the CDR3: TGTGCCAACAGCCCCAGGTCAGGGTGGGGCTACACCTTC.

This chain connects TRBV7-6 to TRBJ2-1, with 11 nucleotides matching TRBD2. Germline V CDR1 and CDR2: SGHVS, FNYEAQ. The V gene end was trimmed by 1 base and the J gene end by 8 bases; junction bases not matched to a gene: 7. This CDR3 has 16 amino acids. The CDR3 region is CASSLVAGGLVDEQFF. CDR3 DNA: TGTGCCAGCAGCTTAGTAGCGGGGGGGCTTGTCGATGAGCAGTTCTTC.

J is TRBJ1-2 and V is TRBV7-8; D call uncertain. V was trimmed by 4 bases and J by 10 bases, leaving 13 bases between them. This CDR3 comprises 12 residues. The germline gives CDR1 SGHVS, CDR2 FQNEAQ. The chain's CDR3 is CASSSPRVLYTF. In DNA form, the CDR3 reads TGTGCCAGCAGCTCCCCTCGGGTTCTCTACACCTTC.

This clonotype was recorded many times. The rearrangement links TRBV29-1 to TRBJ2-7; TRBD1 aligns across 9 bases. With 7 bases clipped from V and 2 bases from J, the junction kept 6 bases outside the gene matches. This CDR3 has 13 amino acids. Germline CDR1 SQVTM, CDR2 ANQGSEA. The CDR3 DNA reads as TGCAGCGCTAAAGGACAGGGGACCTACGAGCAGTACTTC. Its protein is CSAKGQGTYEQYF.

About this clonotype: The junction and the germline gene differ at one end; a read error may be behind it. The rearrangement joins TRBV7-6 to TRBJ2-2, with D possibly TRBD2 on 5 matching bases. CDR1 is SGHVS, CDR2 FNYEAQ, per germline. The CDR3 contains 16 residues. The CDR3 loop is CASSLVAKRGTGELFF. CDR3 nucleotides: TGTGCTAGCAGCTTAGTTGCCAAACGGGGCACCGGGGAGCTGTTTTTT.

This clonotype showed up many times. This chain connects TRBV7-2 to TRBJ2-7; 9 nucleotides align to TRBD1. CDR3 size: 15 residues. The germline V gene has CDR1 SGHTA and CDR2 FQGNSA. V lost 3 bases and J lost 2; bases outside the gene matches: 5. CDR3 protein: CASSLTGGIPYEQYF. The CDR3 bases are TGTGCCAGCAGCTTGACAGGGGGGATTCCCTACGAGCAGTACTTC.

Regarding this clonotype: Relative to the germline gene, one junction end is altered; a read error may explain this. The CDR3, as DNA: TGTGCCAGTAGTCCTATAAATTTGGTAGGCAGGGTCACTGAAGCTTTCTTT. Protein product: CASSPINLVGRVTEAFF. V and J are TRBV10-1 and TRBJ1-1; possible D gene TRBD1, 5 bases. CDR1 and CDR2 from the germline V gene are WNHNN and SYGVQD (reference sequence). The CDR3 consists of 17 residues.

This clonotype was seen a few times. The chain combines TRBV11-2 with TRBJ1-1; D gene uncertain. Trimming cost V 7 bases and J 11 bases, with 20 bases left between them. The CDR3 length is 13 residues. Germline V gene data show CDR1 as SGHAT and CDR2 as FQNNGV. CDR3 bases: TGTGCCAGCAACACCGAAGGTACAAAAGGGGCTTTCTTT. It is translated as CASNTEGTKGAFF.

In its sample, this clonotype was seen many times. The chain carries TRBV6-5 and TRBJ1-1, with D unresolved. V lost 2 bases and J lost 0, with 7 bases in between. The CDR3 is made up of 14 amino acids. Germline V gene lookup returns CDR1 MNHEY and CDR2 SVGAGI. The CDR3 loop is CASSYGGLNTEAFF. As DNA, the CDR3 is TGTGCCAGCAGTTACGGTGGGCTGAACACTGAAGCTTTCTTT.

A remark on this clonotype: An end of the junction does not agree with germline; a read error may underlie this. As DNA, the CDR3 is TGTGCTAGCAGCCCATCTCCTGGAAACACCATATATTTT. It encodes CASSPSPGNTIYF. The V gene is TRBV7-7, the J gene TRBJ1-3; D is unclear. The length of the CDR3 is 13 residues. The germline V gene has CDR1 SSHAT and CDR2 FNYEAQ (reference sequence).

This clonotype was picked up a small number of times. CDR3 DNA: TGTGCCAGCAGTATGACAGGGGGGACCCCCGATGGCTACACCTTC. It yields the protein CASSMTGGTPDGYTF. V gene TRBV7-2 combines with J gene TRBJ1-2, with 9 bases identical to TRBD1. Looked up from germline, CDR1 is SGHTA and CDR2 is FQGNSA. V was pared by 6 bases and J by 6 bases, with 11 bases of the junction left unmatched. The CDR3 contains 15 residues.

The table lists this clonotype with many counts. CDR3 in DNA: TGCGCCAGCAGCCAAGGTGGGGACAGCTCCTACGAGCAGTACTTC. Residues: CASSQGGDSSYEQYF. The chain joins TRBV4-3 to TRBJ2-7; the match to TRBD1 covers 7 bases. The ends lost 1 base at V and 0 bases at J; junction bases unmatched: 3. Germline V gene sequence: CDR1 LGHNA, CDR2 YSLEER. This CDR3 comprises 15 residues.

A note on this clonotype: A much bigger clone sits one base away, suggesting this may be a read error. The chain uses TRBV7-3 and TRBJ2-5; 8 bases are shared with TRBD2. CDR3 length equals 14 residues. Trimming cost V 5 bases and J 7 bases; bases outside gene matches: 9. The germline CDR1 and CDR2 sequences are SGHTA and FQGTGA. CDR3 in DNA: TGTGCCAGCAGCCCGGGACTAGATGGAGGGACCCAGTACTTC. It is translated as CASSPGLDGGTQYF.

Many counts were recorded for this clonotype. V usage is TRBV7-9 and J usage is TRBJ1-5; D uncertain. The CDR3 loop spans 16 amino acids. The ends were cut back, 5 bases at V and 0 bases at J, with 14 bases in the middle. Per the germline V gene, CDR1 is SEHNR and CDR2 is FQNEAQ (reference sequence). The CDR3 DNA sequence: TGTGCCAGCAGCGATCGTGACGGCTATAGCAATCAGCCCCAGCATTTT. This sequence encodes CASSDRDGYSNQPQHF. Based on the CDR3 plus reference TRBV7-9 and TRBJ1-5, the full variable domain is DTGVSQNPRHKITKRGQNVTFRCDPISEHNRLYWYRQTLGQGPEFLTYFQNEAQLEKSRLLSDRFSAERPKGSFSTLEIQRTEQGDSAMYLCASSDRDGYSNQPQHFGDGTRLSIL.

This clonotype showed up many times. V usage is TRBV20-1 and J usage is TRBJ2-5, with 10 bases matching TRBD1. Trimming took 2 bases from V and 5 from J; bases not matched to a gene: 8. The CDR3 runs 15 residues. Germline CDR1 and CDR2: DFQATT and SNEGSKA (reference sequence). For the CDR3, the DNA is TGCAGTGCTAGACGGGGACAGGGGAGAGTCGAGACCCAGTACTTC. Translated, it gives CSARRGQGRVETQYF.

With regard to this clonotype: This sequence may be a read error, since a much larger clone differs from it by one base. This likely comes from a read error, as the CDR3 has no conserved phenylalanine or tryptophan at its end. This chain connects TRBV19 to TRBJ1-2, with a tentative D call TRBD1 (6 bases). The CDR3 sequence is 15 residues long. Germline CDR1 LNHDA, CDR2 SQIVND (reference sequence). Trimming cost V 7 bases and J 8 bases, with 23 bases left between them. As DNA, the CDR3 is TGTGCCAGTACCGTGAGGGGGGGGCGGAGAAGAGGCTACACCCTC. It translates to CASTVRGGRRRGYTL.

For the CDR3, the DNA is TGTGCCAGCAGTGCTAGAGAAACGGGCGAGCAGTACTTC. Its translation is CASSARETGEQYF. The chain uses TRBV2 and TRBJ2-7, with D unclear. This CDR3 contains 13 residues. Germline CDR1 and CDR2: SNHLY and FYNNEI. Trimming left V 4 bases short and J 6 bases short, with 13 bases between.

The chain carries TRBV7-3 and TRBJ1-2; 10 bases map to TRBD1. The length of the CDR3 is 16 residues. Germline V CDR1 and CDR2: SGHTA, FQGTGA. V dropped 6 bases and J dropped 4; count of bases not matched to a gene: 11. The chain's CDR3 is CASSLGTGVFAYGYTF. In nucleotides, the CDR3 is TGTGCCAGCAGTCTTGGGACAGGGGTCTTTGCCTATGGCTACACCTTC.

This chain joins TRBV19 and TRBJ1-6, with TRBD1 as a possible D gene (6 bases). This CDR3 has 14 residues. Germline lookup yields CDR1 LNHDA and CDR2 SQIVND (reference sequence). V lost 3 bases to trimming and J lost 8 bases, with 11 bases between them. In DNA, the CDR3 is TGTGCCAGTAGTATCTCGGCAGGGGATTCACCCCTCCACTTT. It specifies CASSISAGDSPLHF.

As for this clonotype: A much bigger clone sits one base away, suggesting this may be a read error. V gene TRBV7-9 combines with J gene TRBJ2-2; D unclear. This CDR3 has 15 amino acids. The V end was cut by 4 bases, the J end by 4 bases, with 13 bases between. From germline, CDR1 is SEHNR and CDR2 FQNEAQ (reference sequence). CDR3 sequence (DNA): TGTGCCAGCAGCTCGACACCCACGAGCACCGGGGAGCTGTTTTTT. Protein sequence: CASSSTPTSTGELFF.

This clonotype was picked up many times. The chain is built from TRBV12-3 or TRBV12-4 and TRBJ1-2; a possible D gene is TRBD1 (5 bases). This CDR3 comprises 15 residues. Trimming shortened V by 6 bases and J by 4 bases, and 18 bases separated the two germline ends. The CDR3 DNA follows: TGTGCCAGCAGGCAAGGGGCAGGCGGAAGCTATGGCTACACCTTC. Its protein is CASRQGAGGSYGYTF.

This clonotype was found many times. Germline and junction disagree at one end, which may indicate a read error. The V gene is TRBV7-7, the J gene TRBJ2-5; D is unclear. Germline CDR1 and CDR2: SSHAT and FNYEAQ (reference sequence). The CDR3 length is 14 residues. The CDR3 DNA sequence: TGTGCTAGCAGCTCTCCTTTAGACCGGGAGACCCAGTACTTC. It translates to CASSSPLDRETQYF.

V is TRBV7-8 and J is TRBJ2-5, with a possible D match to TRBD2 (6 bases). Germline CDR1 reads SGHVS; CDR2 reads FQNEAQ. V was trimmed by 1 base and J by 0 bases, leaving 9 bases between them. CDR3 length equals 15 residues. The CDR3 reads CASSLVGLNQETQYF. Written as DNA, the CDR3 is TGTGCCAGCAGCTTAGTTGGACTAAACCAAGAGACCCAGTACTTC.